The subject of this entry is one T cell receptor (beta chain). Thyroid surgery took place with no prior treatment in any patient. The data originate from a study of metastatic and nonmetastatic thyroid tumors. TCRdb reprocessed the PCR reads via MiXCR. The repertoire includes some 86,000 clones, approximately 12% of them detected once, and approximately 10% sits in the top ten. The CDR3 loop spans 14 amino acids. The germline V gene encodes CDR1 DFQATT and CDR2 SNEGSKA (reference sequence). The V end lost 4 bases, the J end lost 4 bases, and 14 bases lay between the germline ends. The source is a female donor with papillary thyroid cancer or a benign thyroid nodule (not recorded which). Some clones in this sample may be carry-over from other donors' samples. J is TRBJ1-5 and V is TRBV20-1; D call uncertain. The sample consisted of tumor tissue. DNA for the CDR3: TGCAGTGCTACGGTGACGGGAGGAAATCAGCCCCAGCATTTT. This gives the protein CSATVTGGNQPQHF.